The 21 T cell receptor beta chains below come from one sample, sequenced in a study of blood T cells in healthy people across ages. Alongside a J-beta primer mix, a sample-barcoded 5' primer served in a second PCR lasting about 6 to 11 cycles. From the 5' RACE reads, TCRdb called clonotypes with MiXCR, one entry per CDR3 protein. The sample gives about 2 million distinct CDR3 sequences, less than 50% of which show up once; roughly 2.1% is in the top ten. Sequencing was carried out using blood. The receptors stem from a woman in her forties in good health.

The chain recombines TRBV14 with TRBJ1-2; TRBD1 might be the D (5 bases). V was shortened by 3 bases and J by 5 bases, with 16 bases between the two germline ends. There are 15 residues in the CDR3. Germline V gene data show CDR1 as SGHDN and CDR2 as FVKESK. CDR3 region: CASSQLERGDYGYTF. For the CDR3, the DNA is TGTGCCAGCAGCCAGCTTGAGAGGGGCGATTATGGCTACACCTTC.

This clonotype was detected a few times. The V gene is TRBV6-2 or TRBV6-3, the J gene TRBJ2-7; D is uncertain. CDR3 length: 16 residues. V shed 5 bases and J shed 0 bases, with 17 bases lying between them. The germline CDR1 and CDR2 sequences are MNHEY and SVGEGT. The CDR3 region is CASSRPILSNSYEQYF. CDR3 bases: TGTGCCAGCAGTCGCCCGATTCTTTCTAACTCCTACGAGCAGTACTTC.

The chain carries TRBV7-9 and TRBJ2-2; perhaps TRBD2 as D (5 bases). The V and J ends lost 1 base and 1 base respectively, with 10 bases between them. Germline CDR1 and CDR2: SEHNR and FQNEAQ (reference sequence). The CDR3 sequence is 16 residues long. CDR3 region: CASSLEARGNTGELFF. CDR3 sequence (DNA): TGTGCCAGCAGCTTAGAGGCTCGGGGGAACACCGGGGAGCTGTTTTTT.

The chain combines TRBV4-2 with TRBJ2-5, with 10 bases lining up with TRBD2. This CDR3 is 18 amino acids long. J gave up 4 bases and V 0 bases, and 11 bases lay outside the gene matches. The germline CDR1 and CDR2 sequences are LGHNA and YNFKEQ. CDR3 bases: TGTGCCAGCAGCCAAGAATTAATAAGCGGGGGGGCCCGAGAGACCCAGTACTTC. Translated, it gives CASSQELISGGARETQYF.

Here the CDR3 reads CASSSGWPPNNEQFF. The CDR3 coding sequence is TGTGCCAGCAGCTCAGGTTGGCCCCCCAACAATGAGCAGTTCTTC. The chain couples TRBV6-5 to TRBJ2-1; D is unclear. The CDR3 sequence is 15 residues long. CDR1 and CDR2 (germline): MNHEY, SVGAGI. V lost 6 bases and J lost 5, with 17 bases in between.

The CDR3 coding sequence is TGCAGCGTACAGGGTTATGAGCAGTTCTTC. Protein sequence: CSVQGYEQFF. The chain uses TRBV29-1 and TRBJ2-1; TRBD1 might be the D (6 bases). The germline gives CDR1 SQVTM, CDR2 ANQGSEA. There are 10 residues in the CDR3. V shed 6 bases and J shed 8 bases, with 8 bases lying between them.

V gene TRBV5-1 combines with J gene TRBJ1-5; D uncertain. CDR3 length: 15 residues. CDR1 is SGHRS and CDR2 is YFSETQ in the germline V gene. V dropped 2 bases and J dropped 1 base, with 10 bases sitting between them. Here the CDR3 DNA reads TGCGCCAGCAGCTTTTGGCCCGGAAGCAATCAGCCCCAGCATTTT. Its translation: CASSFWPGSNQPQHF.

This chain links TRBV7-2 with TRBJ2-3, with TRBD2 identical over 12 bases. The CDR3 is 18 residues long. V lost 1 base and J lost 2; bases outside the gene matches: 7. The germline V gene encodes CDR1 SGHTA and CDR2 FQGNSA. CDR3 nucleotides: TGTGCCAGCAGCTTAGTGCTAGCGGGGGGGCCGAACACAGATACGCAGTATTTT. Protein product: CASSLVLAGGPNTDTQYF. Drawing the rest from reference TRBV7-2 and TRBJ2-3, the complete variable domain is GAGVSQSPSNKVTEKGKDVELRCDPISGHTALYWYRQSLGQGLEFLIYFQGNSAPDKSGLPSDRFSAERTGGSVSTLTIQRTQQEDSAVYLCASSLVLAGGPNTDTQYFGPGTRLTVL.

With regard to this clonotype: Its ends do not fully match the called genes, so a read error is possible. J is TRBJ2-7 and V is TRBV6-2 or TRBV6-3, with a tentative D call TRBD1 (8 bases). The CDR3 consists of 16 residues. CDR1 MNHEY and CDR2 SVGEGT come from the germline V gene. The chain's CDR3 is CASSKDGGTGYYERYF. DNA of the CDR3: TGTGCCAGCAGCAAGGACGGGGGGACAGGCTACTACGAGCGGTACTTC.

This chain joins TRBV11-3 and TRBJ2-1; 7 bases agree with TRBD2. Trimming took 0 bases from V and 8 from J; bases not matched to a gene: 7. There are 15 residues in the CDR3. CDR1 and CDR2 from the germline V gene are SGHNT and YENEEA. CDR3 nucleotides: TGTGCCAGCAGCTTAGATGGCGAGGGGAGGGATGAGCAGTTCTTC. Translated, it gives CASSLDGEGRDEQFF.

The V gene is TRBV7-9, the J gene TRBJ2-1, with 9 bases aligning to TRBD2. This CDR3 contains 13 residues. The germline V gene encodes CDR1 SEHNR and CDR2 FQNEAQ (reference sequence). Trimming at V came to 8 bases and at J to 8 bases, leaving 7 bases not matched to a gene. CDR3 DNA: TGTGCCAGCGGAGGCGGGGGGGCCGATGAGCAGTTCTTC. Its translation is CASGGGGADEQFF.

This CDR3 reads CASSYGDGATNEKLFF. CDR3 DNA sequence: TGTGCCAGCAGTTACGGGGACGGTGCAACTAATGAAAAACTGTTTTTT. This chain links TRBV6-5 with TRBJ1-4; a possible D gene is TRBD1 (5 bases). The V end lost 2 bases, the J end lost 0 bases, and 10 bases lay between the germline ends. From germline, CDR1 is MNHEY and CDR2 SVGAGI. There are 16 residues in the CDR3.

This clonotype was seen only a few times. The V call is TRBV7-2, the J call TRBJ1-4, with D possibly being TRBD1 (5 bases). V was clipped by 5 bases and J by 2 bases, with 12 bases between them. CDR3 size: 15 residues. From germline, CDR1 is SGHTA and CDR2 FQGNSA. CDR3 DNA: TGTGCCAGCAGCATAATACAGGCTACTAATGAAAAACTGTTTTTT. Encoded protein: CASSIIQATNEKLFF. Full variable domain (missing parts from reference TRBV7-2 and TRBJ1-4): GAGVSQSPSNKVTEKGKDVELRCDPISGHTALYWYRQSLGQGLEFLIYFQGNSAPDKSGLPSDRFSAERTGGSVSTLTIQRTQQEDSAVYLCASSIIQATNEKLFFGSGTQLSVL.

This chain joins TRBV10-3 and TRBJ2-3; no definite D call. V was shortened by 1 base and J by 5 bases, with 4 bases between the two germline ends. CDR1 ENHRY and CDR2 SYGVKD come from the germline V gene. CDR3 length: 12 amino acids. The CDR3 DNA reads TGTGCCATCAGTGAGTTTAGAGATACGCAGTATTTT. Protein sequence: CAISEFRDTQYF.

This clonotype was seen a few times. V is TRBV5-1 and J is TRBJ2-1, with TRBD2 matching 7 bases. Germline CDR1 and CDR2: SGHRS and YFSETQ. V dropped 3 bases and J dropped 3; count of bases not matched to a gene: 6. This CDR3 comprises 15 residues. The CDR3, as DNA: TGCGCCAGCAGCTCCCGGGGGGAAGGCTACAATGAGCAGTTCTTC. It encodes CASSSRGEGYNEQFF.

Concerning this clonotype itself: The junction and the germline gene differ at one end; a read error may be behind it. The V call is TRBV12-3 or TRBV12-4, the J call TRBJ2-7; 9 bases match TRBD2. The CDR3 consists of 15 residues. DNA of the CDR3: TGTGTCAGCAGCCCATCCGGGACTAGCCTCTACGAGCAGTACTTC. As protein: CVSSPSGTSLYEQYF.

Turning to this clonotype: The junction shows a germline mismatch at one end, possibly a read error. The rearrangement joins TRBV7-9 to TRBJ2-7; D gene uncertain. Germline loops: CDR1 SEHNR, CDR2 FQNEAQ (reference sequence). The CDR3 has 12 residues. CDR3 sequence reads: CASSLDIGSPYF. CDR3 nucleotides: TGTGCCAGTAGCTTAGATATTGGGTCTCCGTACTTC.

This clonotype was seen a handful of times. The chain recombines TRBV20-1 with TRBJ2-7; D gene unclear. Germline values: CDR1 DFQATT, CDR2 SNEGSKA (reference sequence). The V gene lost 0 bases and the J gene lost 1 base, with 7 bases spanning the gap. This CDR3 region has 13 residues. This chain's CDR3 is CSARDTKSYEQYF. The DNA for the CDR3 is TGCAGTGCTAGAGATACCAAGTCCTACGAGCAGTACTTC.

CDR3 loop: CASSFMGAIGELFF. As DNA, the CDR3 is TGTGCCAGCAGTTTTATGGGGGCAATCGGGGAGCTGTTTTTT. The rearrangement uses TRBV12-3 or TRBV12-4 and TRBJ2-2; D is perhaps TRBD1 (6 bases). The length of the CDR3 is 14 residues. V lost 3 bases and J 7 bases, leaving 12 bases between the germline ends.

This clonotype was counted once. The chain carries TRBV29-1 and TRBJ2-4, with 7 bases identical to TRBD2. Looked up from germline, CDR1 is SQVTM and CDR2 is ANQGSEA. The J segment lost 9 bases and the V segment lost 3 bases, leaving 8 bases of the junction unmatched. The CDR3 spans 13 residues. The CDR3: CSVESRGGGIQYF. The CDR3 DNA follows: TGCAGCGTTGAGAGCCGGGGCGGGGGCATTCAGTACTTC.

This clonotype has a handful of counts. CDR3 region: CASSEGTAEKLFF. The CDR3 nucleotides read TGTGCCAGCAGCGAAGGGACGGCTGAAAAACTGTTTTTT. The V and J genes are TRBV5-6 and TRBJ1-4; D may be TRBD1 (5 bases). Trimming removed 4 bases from V and 7 bases from J, with 11 bases in between. CDR1 and CDR2 from the germline V gene are SGHDT and YYEEEE. The CDR3 runs 13 residues.